What follows are 21 T cell receptor beta chains derived from one specimen sequenced in a study of early T cells in non-severe SARS-CoV-2 infection (TCRdb year 2021). Receptor libraries were prepared by 5' RACE. The run used a NextSeq 500. Clones were called with MiXCR by TCRdb after fastp trimmed the public reads at Q25, and only in-frame beta chains were retained. Here each entry gathers all rows of one CDR3 protein and keeps the most common genes and DNA. Recorded for this sample are 50,000 to 65,000 distinct CDR3 sequences; about 9.1% of them occurred a single time. 4.2% of the sample is in the top ten clones. The sample comprised whole blood. Receptor source: an adult who was a healthcare worker with PCR-confirmed SARS-CoV-2 infection or an uninfected control (not recorded which).

V usage is TRBV5-1 and J usage is TRBJ2-7; 10 bases fit TRBD2. Germline CDR1 SGHRS, CDR2 YFSETQ. After removal of 0 bases from V and 3 bases from J, the junction contained 3 bases not matched to a gene. This CDR3 is built from 15 residues. CDR3 DNA: TGCGCCAGCAGCTTGGCGGTAGCGGGGGGCTACGAGCAGTACTTC. It codes for CASSLAVAGGYEQYF.

This clonotype was seen a handful of times. The chain has TRBV19 and TRBJ2-7; 7 bases map to TRBD2. The junction had 10 bases not matched to a gene; V was cut back by 2 bases and J by 12 bases. This CDR3 is built from 13 residues. Germline V gene sequence: CDR1 LNHDA, CDR2 SQIVND (reference sequence). The CDR3 here is CASSILLAATLYF. CDR3 bases: TGTGCCAGTAGTATACTTCTAGCGGCGACTCTGTACTTC.

In this sample, this clonotype turned up many times. The chain couples TRBV7-9 to TRBJ2-1; D is perhaps TRBD1 (6 bases). Trimming shortened V by 4 bases and J by 3 bases, and 13 bases separated the two germline ends. Germline-derived CDR1 and CDR2 are SEHNR and FQNEAQ (reference sequence). The CDR3 loop spans 15 amino acids. CDR3 amino acids: CASSYTGPGYNEQFF. The CDR3 DNA reads as TGTGCCAGCAGCTATACAGGGCCCGGCTACAATGAGCAGTTCTTC. The variable domain in full, with the rest retrieved from reference TRBV7-9 and TRBJ2-1, is DTGVSQNPRHKITKRGQNVTFRCDPISEHNRLYWYRQTLGQGPEFLTYFQNEAQLEKSRLLSDRFSAERPKGSFSTLEIQRTEQGDSAMYLCASSYTGPGYNEQFFGPGTRLTVL.

This clonotype was seen at least ten times. J is TRBJ1-1 and V is TRBV11-3; a weak D match, TRBD1 (5 bases). The CDR3 sequence is 16 residues long. Germline values: CDR1 SGHNT, CDR2 YENEEA. V was trimmed by 5 bases and J by 3 bases, leaving 19 bases between them. The CDR3 loop is CASSQSRPGGDTEAFF. The CDR3 DNA follows: TGTGCCAGCAGCCAATCCCGCCCAGGAGGGGACACTGAAGCTTTCTTT.

This chain connects TRBV7-2 to TRBJ2-3; no reliable D call. The CDR3 has 15 residues. Germline values: CDR1 SGHTA, CDR2 FQGNSA. Trimming stripped 3 bases from V and 0 bases from J, with 10 bases between. The CDR3 bases are TGTGCCAGCAGCTTCGGCAGGCCTAGCACAGATACGCAGTATTTT. This translates into CASSFGRPSTDTQYF.

This clonotype occurred a few times. The chain combines TRBV5-1 with TRBJ1-2; 9 bases fit TRBD1. The trim removed 5 bases at V and 2 bases at J, leaving 10 bases unmatched. The CDR3 runs to 16 residues. The germline CDR1 and CDR2 sequences are SGHRS and YFSETQ. CDR3 loop: CASRPPGQGLNYGYTF. CDR3 nucleotides: TGCGCCAGCAGACCTCCGGGACAGGGACTAAACTATGGCTACACCTTC. The variable domain in full, completed from reference TRBV5-1 and TRBJ1-2, reads KAGVTQTPRYLIKTRGQQVTLSCSPISGHRSVSWYQQTPGQGLQFLFEYFSETQRNKGNFPGRFSGRQFSNSRSEMNVSTLELGDSALYLCASRPPGQGLNYGYTFGSGTRLTVV.

The sample holds many counts of this clonotype. The chain combines TRBV12-3 or TRBV12-4 with TRBJ2-1; 12 nucleotides line up with TRBD2. There are 16 residues in the CDR3. The trim removed 8 bases at V and 3 bases at J, leaving 8 bases unmatched. This CDR3 reads CASQYLAGGIYNEQFF. The DNA of the CDR3 is TGTGCCAGCCAATATCTAGCGGGAGGGATCTACAATGAGCAGTTCTTC.

The rearrangement uses TRBV7-2 and TRBJ1-6; D may be TRBD1 (6 bases). The V and J ends lost 1 base and 12 bases respectively, with 10 bases between them. CDR3 length: 13 residues. Germline values: CDR1 SGHTA, CDR2 FQGNSA. The CDR3 here is CASSLEGGRPLHF. The CDR3 DNA sequence: TGTGCCAGCAGCTTAGAGGGGGGGAGACCCCTCCACTTT.

This clonotype was observed at least ten times. J is TRBJ1-5 and V is TRBV20-1; D perhaps matches TRBD1 (5 bases). Trimming stripped 3 bases from V and 7 bases from J, with 13 bases between. This CDR3 has 13 residues. CDR1 is DFQATT, CDR2 SNEGSKA, per germline (reference sequence). The CDR3 protein is CSASRDREQPQHF. In DNA form, the CDR3 reads TGCAGTGCTAGCAGGGACCGGGAGCAGCCCCAGCATTTT.

This clonotype was recorded at least ten times. The junction does not match germline at one end; this may be a read error. This sequence joins TRBV4-2 and TRBJ1-2, with D tentatively TRBD1 (5 bases). Germline V gene data show CDR1 as LGHNA and CDR2 as YNFKEQ. There are 14 residues in the CDR3. The CDR3, as DNA: TGTGCCAGCAGCCAAGATCCCAGGGCAGGGCCGATTAACTTC. As protein: CASSQDPRAGPINF.

At least ten counts were recorded for this clonotype. The chain recombines TRBV9 with TRBJ1-1; perhaps TRBD1 as D (6 bases). Germline assignment: CDR1 SGDLS and CDR2 YYNGEE. This CDR3 is 17 amino acids long. Trimming removed 0 bases at V and 1 base at J, with 16 bases between. The CDR3, as DNA: TGTGCCAGCAGCGTAGGTTATGGAGGGGGAACGAACACTGAAGCTTTCTTT. This encodes CASSVGYGGGTNTEAFF.

This clonotype was observed many times. The chain couples TRBV6-6 to TRBJ2-2, with 8 bases identical to TRBD1. Trimming removed 5 bases from V and 0 bases from J; junction bases left unmatched: 11. Germline V gene lookup returns CDR1 MNHNY and CDR2 SVGAGI (reference sequence). CDR3 size: 18 residues. Here the CDR3 reads CASSTGQGGRTNTGELFF. As DNA, the CDR3 is TGTGCCAGCAGTACAGGACAGGGCGGACGGACGAACACCGGGGAGCTGTTTTTT.

This clonotype occurred many times. The CDR3 loop is CAWSGGLAGAQDTQYF. The CDR3 DNA reads as TGTGCCTGGAGTGGAGGACTAGCGGGGGCCCAGGATACGCAGTATTTT. The chain uses TRBV30 and TRBJ2-3, with 13 nucleotides matching TRBD2. Trimming removed 1 base from V and 6 bases from J; junction bases left unmatched: 7. The CDR3 is 16 residues long. Germline V gene lookup returns CDR1 GTSNPN and CDR2 SVGIG (reference sequence).

This clonotype was seen many times. The genes are TRBV6-6 and TRBJ1-4; D uncertain. This CDR3 comprises 13 residues. Germline lookup yields CDR1 MNHNY and CDR2 SVGAGI (reference sequence). Trimming shortened V by 5 bases and J by 5 bases, and 9 bases separated the two germline ends. This CDR3 is CASSPGVNEKLFF. As DNA, the CDR3 is TGTGCCAGCAGTCCCGGAGTAAATGAAAAACTGTTTTTT.

This clonotype was recorded at least ten times. The rearrangement links TRBV7-2 to TRBJ2-3; perhaps TRBD2 as D (6 bases). V was clipped by 5 bases and J by 2 bases, with 11 bases between them. The CDR3 is 14 amino acids. In germline, CDR1 is SGHTA, CDR2 FQGNSA. The CDR3 DNA reads as TGTGCCAGCAGCGGGGACTTATCCACAGATACGCAGTATTTT. Translating gives CASSGDLSTDTQYF.

The chain is built from TRBV21-1 and TRBJ1-1. TRBV21-1 is a known pseudogene. The CDR3 sequence is 12 residues long. The CDR3 spells CASSNKDTEAFF. CDR3 in DNA: TGTGCCAGCAGCAATAAGGACACTGAAGCTTTCTTT.

Of note for this clonotype: A read error may be the cause here, since a much bigger clone is one base away. The chain is built from TRBV6-4 and TRBJ2-3, with 12 bases that match TRBD2. The CDR3 loop spans 16 amino acids. CDR1 is MRHNA and CDR2 is SNTAGT in the germline V gene. As DNA, the CDR3 is TGTGTCAGCAGGAGGACTAGCGGGGCTAGCACAGATACGCAGTATTTT. Translated: CVSRRTSGASTDTQYF.

This clonotype was observed at least ten times. This chain joins TRBV9 and TRBJ1-2, with no clear D. With 1 base removed from V and 4 bases from J, the gap between germline ends came to 11 bases. There are 14 residues in the CDR3. Germline V lookup: CDR1 SGDLS, CDR2 YYNGEE. The CDR3 sequence: CASSVYPERYGYTF. The DNA of the CDR3 is TGTGCCAGCAGCGTATATCCAGAGCGCTATGGCTACACCTTC.

Many counts were recorded for this clonotype. The rearrangement joins TRBV7-9 to TRBJ2-7; D call uncertain. CDR3 length: 11 amino acids. V was pared by 3 bases and J by 5 bases, with 5 bases between. From germline, CDR1 is SEHNR and CDR2 FQNEAQ (reference sequence). The CDR3 DNA reads TGTGCCAGCAGCTTTACCGACGAGCAGTACTTC. Translating it yields CASSFTDEQYF. Combining the CDR3 with reference TRBV7-9 and TRBJ2-7 gives the whole variable domain DTGVSQNPRHKITKRGQNVTFRCDPISEHNRLYWYRQTLGQGPEFLTYFQNEAQLEKSRLLSDRFSAERPKGSFSTLEIQRTEQGDSAMYLCASSFTDEQYFGPGTRLTVT.

This clonotype has just a few counts. J is TRBJ2-5 and V is TRBV29-1, with a possible D match to TRBD2 (5 bases). Germline V gene sequence: CDR1 SQVTM, CDR2 ANQGSEA. The CDR3 has 12 residues. Deletions cut 7 bases from V and 2 bases from J, with 11 bases between. The CDR3 DNA reads as TGCAGCGCTGAGGGCAGTCAAGAGACCCAGTACTTC. It encodes CSAEGSQETQYF.

The V gene is TRBV9, the J gene TRBJ2-7; 8 bases align to TRBD2. Germline trimming cut 4 bases from V and 4 bases from J; bases unmatched to any gene: 7. The length of the CDR3 is 14 residues. From germline, CDR1 is SGDLS and CDR2 YYNGEE. DNA for the CDR3: TGTGCCAGCAGCAGTGGACTAGCTGAATACGAGCAGTACTTC. As protein: CASSSGLAEYEQYF.